This T cell receptor beta chain appears in the sequencing data of a study of blood T cells in healthy people across ages. Then a second PCR, running about 6 to 11 cycles, was carried out with a sample-barcoded 5' primer and a J-beta primer mix. TCRdb recomputed calls from the 5' RACE reads with MiXCR, one row per CDR3 protein. The sample lists 800,000 to 950,000 distinct CDR3 sequences, almost 30% seen once, with 9.5% to 13% in the top ten. CDR1 LGHNA and CDR2 YSLEER come from the germline V gene. Trimming cost V 4 bases and J 6 bases, with 24 bases left between them. The CDR3 totals 17 residues. The same data also went into a second study, on T cells of mothers and their children.

The V gene is TRBV4-3, the J gene TRBJ1-1, with TRBD1 as a possible D gene (5 bases). The sample comprised blood. The clonotype originates from a woman aged 40 to 50 in good health. CDR3 sequence reads: CASSPGTGRNTNAEAFF. Here the CDR3 DNA reads TGCGCCAGCAGCCCCGGGACCGGGAGAAATACTAACGCTGAAGCTTTCTTT.